This T cell receptor beta chain was found in a study of T cells expressing NK-cell markers. Study-level background: The TCR beta repertoires originated in sorted CD3+CD56+NKG2C+, CD3+CD56+NKG2C- and CD3+CD56-NKG2C+ T cells.

For this clonotype: Its antigen is not identified.

This CDR3 is 15 amino acids long. CDR1 and CDR2 (germline): LGHDT, YNNKEL (reference sequence). Findings of the study overall: There remained a lack of clarity about HCMV specificity of expanded NKG2C+ T cell clones.

TCRdb re-called the 5' RACE reads and shows each CDR3 protein once, DNA omitted. The sample has 150,000 or so distinct CDR3 sequences; the top ten hold roughly 20%. Sequencing was performed on blood T cells: a sorted CD56 or NKG2C T cell subset, CD4+ or CD8+ T cells, or bulk PBMC T cells (not recorded which). This TCR was recovered from a woman aged 18 to 69 in good health. The chain has TRBV3-1 and TRBJ1-2; with no DNA, the TCRdb D assignment of TRBD1 cannot be verified. The CDR3 protein is CASSPGQGANYGYTF. The entire variable domain, with the rest obtained from reference TRBV3-1 and TRBJ1-2, is as follows: DTAVSQTPKYLVTQMGNDKSIKCEQNLGHDTMYWYKQDSKKFLKIMFSYNNKELIINETVPNRFSPKSPDKAHLNLHINSLELGDSAVYFCASSPGQGANYGYTFGSGTRLTVV.